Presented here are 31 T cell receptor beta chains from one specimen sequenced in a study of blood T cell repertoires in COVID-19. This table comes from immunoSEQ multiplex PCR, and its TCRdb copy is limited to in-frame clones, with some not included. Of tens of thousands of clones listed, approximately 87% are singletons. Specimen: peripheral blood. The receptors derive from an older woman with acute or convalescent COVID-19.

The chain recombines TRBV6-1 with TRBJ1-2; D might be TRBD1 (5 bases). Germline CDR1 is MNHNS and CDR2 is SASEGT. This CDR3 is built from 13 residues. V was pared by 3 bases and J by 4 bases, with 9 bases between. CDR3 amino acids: CASSDDSIYGYTF. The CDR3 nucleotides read TGTGCCAGCAGTGACGACAGCATCTATGGCTACACCTTC.

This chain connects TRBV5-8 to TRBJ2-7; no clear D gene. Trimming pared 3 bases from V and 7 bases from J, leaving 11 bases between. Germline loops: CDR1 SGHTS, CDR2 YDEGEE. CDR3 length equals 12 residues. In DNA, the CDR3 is TGTGCCAGCAGCTATAGGATCGGGGAGCAGTACGTC. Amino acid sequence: CASSYRIGEQYV.

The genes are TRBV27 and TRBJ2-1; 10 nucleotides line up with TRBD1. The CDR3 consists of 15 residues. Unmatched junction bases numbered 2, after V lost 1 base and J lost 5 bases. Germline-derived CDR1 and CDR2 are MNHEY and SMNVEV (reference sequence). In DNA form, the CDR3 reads TGTGCCAGCAGTTTATGGGGACAGGGGAACAATGAGCAGTTCTTC. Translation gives CASSLWGQGNNEQFF.

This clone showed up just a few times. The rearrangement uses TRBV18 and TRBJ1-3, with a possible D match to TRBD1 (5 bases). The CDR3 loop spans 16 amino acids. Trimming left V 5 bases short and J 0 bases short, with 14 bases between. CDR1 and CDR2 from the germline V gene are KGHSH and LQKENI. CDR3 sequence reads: CASSELRGSSGNTIYF. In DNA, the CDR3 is TGTGCCAGCTCAGAACTACGGGGGTCCTCTGGAAACACCATATATTTT.

The CDR3 region has the DNA TGTGCCACCAGTGATTTGCGTCAGGCTGGGGCCAACGTCCTGACTTTC. Its protein product is CATSDLRQAGANVLTF. The chain combines TRBV24-1 with TRBJ2-6, with D hard to call. CDR3 length: 16 residues. Germline CDR1 KGHDR, CDR2 SFDVKD. Trimming stripped 0 bases from V and 2 bases from J, with 7 bases between.

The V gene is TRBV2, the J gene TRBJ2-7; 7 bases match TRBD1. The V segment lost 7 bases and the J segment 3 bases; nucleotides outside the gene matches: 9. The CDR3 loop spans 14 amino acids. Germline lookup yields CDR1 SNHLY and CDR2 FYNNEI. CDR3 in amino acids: CASTPGQNLYEQYV. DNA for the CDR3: TGTGCCAGCACCCCGGGACAGAACCTCTACGAGCAGTACGTC.

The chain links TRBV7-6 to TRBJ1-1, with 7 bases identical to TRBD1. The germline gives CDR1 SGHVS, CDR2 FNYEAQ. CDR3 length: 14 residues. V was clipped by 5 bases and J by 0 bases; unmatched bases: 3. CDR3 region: CASSPGQLNTEAFF. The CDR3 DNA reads TGTGCCAGCAGCCCGGGACAGTTGAACACTGAAGCTTTCTTT.

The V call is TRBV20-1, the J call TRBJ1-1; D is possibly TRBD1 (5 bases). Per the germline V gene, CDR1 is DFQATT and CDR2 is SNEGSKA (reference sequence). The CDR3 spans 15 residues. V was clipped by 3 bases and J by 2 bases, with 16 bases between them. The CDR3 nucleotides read TGCAGTGCTAGTGGCCCCCCAGGGACTAACACTGAAGCTTTCTTT. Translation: CSASGPPGTNTEAFF.

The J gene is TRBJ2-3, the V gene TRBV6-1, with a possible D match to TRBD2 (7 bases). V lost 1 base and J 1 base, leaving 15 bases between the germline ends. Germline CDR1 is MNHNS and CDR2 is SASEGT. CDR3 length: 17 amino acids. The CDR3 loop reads CASSEGMGGPGTDTQYF. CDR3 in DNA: TGTGCCAGCAGTGAAGGAATGGGGGGGCCAGGCACAGATACGCAGTATTTT.

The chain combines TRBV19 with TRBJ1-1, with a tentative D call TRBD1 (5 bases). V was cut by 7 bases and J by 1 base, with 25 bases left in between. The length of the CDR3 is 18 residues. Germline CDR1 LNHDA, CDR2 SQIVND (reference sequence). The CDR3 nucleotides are TGTGCCAGTACCGAAAGACGGACAATTCAAATGTGGAACACTGAAGCTTTCTTT. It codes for CASTERRTIQMWNTEAFF.

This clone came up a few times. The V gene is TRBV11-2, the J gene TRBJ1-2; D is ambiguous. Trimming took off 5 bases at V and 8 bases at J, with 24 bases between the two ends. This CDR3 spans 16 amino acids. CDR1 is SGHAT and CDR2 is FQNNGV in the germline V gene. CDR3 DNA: TGTGCCAGCAGCCCCCCGGGGTGGGTAGGTACACAAGGCTACACCTTC. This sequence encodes CASSPPGWVGTQGYTF. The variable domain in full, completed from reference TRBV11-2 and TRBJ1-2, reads EAGVAQSPRYKIIEKRQSVAFWCNPISGHATLYWYQQILGQGPKLLIQFQNNGVVDDSQLPKDRFSAERLKGVDSTLKIQPAKLEDSAVYLCASSPPGWVGTQGYTFGSGTRLTVV.

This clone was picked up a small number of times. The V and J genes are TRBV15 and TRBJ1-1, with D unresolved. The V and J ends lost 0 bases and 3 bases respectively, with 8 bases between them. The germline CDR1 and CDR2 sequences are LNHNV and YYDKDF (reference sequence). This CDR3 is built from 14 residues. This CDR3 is CATSRDLGDTEAFF. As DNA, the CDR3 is TGTGCCACCAGCAGAGATCTGGGAGACACTGAAGCTTTCTTT.

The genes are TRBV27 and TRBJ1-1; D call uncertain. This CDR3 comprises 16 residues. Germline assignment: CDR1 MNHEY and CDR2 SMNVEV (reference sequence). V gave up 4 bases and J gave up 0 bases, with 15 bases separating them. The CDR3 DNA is TGTGCCAGCAGTTCCCCGAGCAAGTCAATGAACACTGAAGCTTTCTTT. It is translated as CASSSPSKSMNTEAFF.

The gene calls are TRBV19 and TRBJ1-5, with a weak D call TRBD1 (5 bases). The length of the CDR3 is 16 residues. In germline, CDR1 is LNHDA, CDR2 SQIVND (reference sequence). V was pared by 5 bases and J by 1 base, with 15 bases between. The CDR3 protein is CASSPRQGPSNQPQHF. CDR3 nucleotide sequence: TGTGCCAGTAGTCCCCGTCAGGGTCCGAGCAATCAGCCCCAGCATTTT.

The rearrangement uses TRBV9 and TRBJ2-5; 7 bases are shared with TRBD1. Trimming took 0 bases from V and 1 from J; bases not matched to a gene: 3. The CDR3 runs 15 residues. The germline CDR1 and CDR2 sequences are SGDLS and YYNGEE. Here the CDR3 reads CASSVENRGQETQYF. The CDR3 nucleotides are TGTGCCAGCAGCGTAGAGAACAGGGGCCAAGAGACCCAGTACTTC.

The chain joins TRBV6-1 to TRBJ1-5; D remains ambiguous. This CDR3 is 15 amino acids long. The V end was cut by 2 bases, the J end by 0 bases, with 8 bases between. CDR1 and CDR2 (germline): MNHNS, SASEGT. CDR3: CASSEFGYSNQPQHF. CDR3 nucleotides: TGTGCCAGCAGTGAATTCGGTTATAGCAATCAGCCCCAGCATTTT.

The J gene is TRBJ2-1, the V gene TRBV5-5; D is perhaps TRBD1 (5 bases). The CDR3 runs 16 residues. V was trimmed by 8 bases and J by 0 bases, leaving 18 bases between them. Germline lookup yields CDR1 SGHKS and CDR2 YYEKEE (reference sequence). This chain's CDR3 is CASIISGFSSYNEQFF. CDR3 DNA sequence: TGTGCCAGTATTATCTCAGGGTTTAGCTCCTACAATGAGCAGTTCTTC.

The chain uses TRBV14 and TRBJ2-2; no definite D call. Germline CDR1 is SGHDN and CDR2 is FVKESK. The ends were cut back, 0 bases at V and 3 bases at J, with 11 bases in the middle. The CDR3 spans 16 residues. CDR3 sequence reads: CASSQDLGRHTGELFF. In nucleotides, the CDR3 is TGTGCCAGCAGCCAAGACTTGGGCAGACACACCGGGGAGCTGTTTTTT. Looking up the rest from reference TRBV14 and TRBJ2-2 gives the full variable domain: EAGVTQFPSHSVIEKGQTVTLRCDPISGHDNLYWYRRVMGKEIKFLLHFVKESKQDESGMPNNRFLAERTGGTYSTLKVQPAELEDSGVYFCASSQDLGRHTGELFFGEGSRLTVL.

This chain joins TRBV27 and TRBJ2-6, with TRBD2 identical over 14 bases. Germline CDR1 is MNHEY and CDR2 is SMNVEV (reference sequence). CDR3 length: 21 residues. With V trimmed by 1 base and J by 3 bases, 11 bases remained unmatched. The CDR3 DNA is TGTGCCAGCAGTTTATTGGGGATTCCGGGACTAGCGGGAGATGGGGCCAACGTCCTGACTTTC. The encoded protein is CASSLLGIPGLAGDGANVLTF.

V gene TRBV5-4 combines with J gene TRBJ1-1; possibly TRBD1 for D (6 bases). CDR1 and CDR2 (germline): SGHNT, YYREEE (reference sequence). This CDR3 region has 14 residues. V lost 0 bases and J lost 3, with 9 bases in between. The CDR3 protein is CASSLAEGDTEAFF. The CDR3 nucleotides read TGTGCCAGCAGCTTGGCCGAGGGGGACACTGAAGCTTTCTTT.

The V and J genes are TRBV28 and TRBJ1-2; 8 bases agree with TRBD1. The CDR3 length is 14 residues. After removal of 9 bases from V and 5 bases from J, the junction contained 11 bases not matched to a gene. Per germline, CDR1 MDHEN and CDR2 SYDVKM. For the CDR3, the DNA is TGTGCCAGTCGCGGACAGGGCAAGTCGTATGGCTACACCTTC. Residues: CASRGQGKSYGYTF.

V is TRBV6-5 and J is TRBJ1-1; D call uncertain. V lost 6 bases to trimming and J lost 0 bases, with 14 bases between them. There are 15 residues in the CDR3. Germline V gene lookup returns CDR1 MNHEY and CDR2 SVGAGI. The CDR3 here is CASRWATVMNTEAFF. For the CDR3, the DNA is TGTGCCAGCAGATGGGCTACAGTCATGAACACTGAAGCTTTCTTT.

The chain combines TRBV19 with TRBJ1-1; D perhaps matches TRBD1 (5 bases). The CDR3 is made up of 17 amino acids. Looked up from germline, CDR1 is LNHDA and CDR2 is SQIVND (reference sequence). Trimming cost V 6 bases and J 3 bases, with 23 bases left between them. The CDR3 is CASSKPGLKSGYTEAFF. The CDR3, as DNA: TGTGCCAGTAGCAAACCGGGACTGAAAAGCGGGTACACTGAAGCTTTCTTT. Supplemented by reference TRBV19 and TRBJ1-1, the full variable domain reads DGGITQSPKYLFRKEGQNVTLSCEQNLNHDAMYWYRQDPGQGLRLIYYSQIVNDFQKGDIAEGYSVSREKKESFPLTVTSAQKNPTAFYLCASSKPGLKSGYTEAFFGQGTRLTVV.

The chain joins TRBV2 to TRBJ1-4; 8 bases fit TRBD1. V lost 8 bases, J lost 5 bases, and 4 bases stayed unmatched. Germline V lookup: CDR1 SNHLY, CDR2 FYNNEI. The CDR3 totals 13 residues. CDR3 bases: TGTGCCAGCCGGGACAGGAGCAATGAAAAACTGTTTTTT. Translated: CASRDRSNEKLFF.

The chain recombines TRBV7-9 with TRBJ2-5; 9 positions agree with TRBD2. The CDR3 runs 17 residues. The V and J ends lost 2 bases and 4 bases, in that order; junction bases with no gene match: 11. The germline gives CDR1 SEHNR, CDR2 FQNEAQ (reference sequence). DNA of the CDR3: TGTGCCAGCAGCTTATACGGGGCGGGAGGGCCCACAGAGACCCAGTACTTC. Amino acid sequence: CASSLYGAGGPTETQYF.

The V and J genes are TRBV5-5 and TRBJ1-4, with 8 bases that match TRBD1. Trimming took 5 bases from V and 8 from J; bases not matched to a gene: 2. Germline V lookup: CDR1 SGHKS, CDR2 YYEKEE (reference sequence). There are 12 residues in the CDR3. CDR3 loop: CASRRTGEKLFF. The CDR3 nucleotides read TGTGCCAGCAGAAGGACAGGGGAAAAACTGTTTTTT.

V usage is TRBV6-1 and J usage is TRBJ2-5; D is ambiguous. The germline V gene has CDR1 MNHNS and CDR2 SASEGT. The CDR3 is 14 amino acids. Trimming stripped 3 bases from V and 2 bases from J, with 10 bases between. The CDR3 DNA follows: TGTGCCAGCAGTGAGCCCGGGTTTCAAGAGACCCAGTACTTC. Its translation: CASSEPGFQETQYF.

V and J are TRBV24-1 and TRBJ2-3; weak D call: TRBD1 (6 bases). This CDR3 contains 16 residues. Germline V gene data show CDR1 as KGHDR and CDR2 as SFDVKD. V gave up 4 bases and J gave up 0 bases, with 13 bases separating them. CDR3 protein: CATSDPRGTSTDTQYF. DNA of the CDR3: TGTGCCACCAGTGACCCCAGGGGCACTAGCACAGATACGCAGTATTTT.

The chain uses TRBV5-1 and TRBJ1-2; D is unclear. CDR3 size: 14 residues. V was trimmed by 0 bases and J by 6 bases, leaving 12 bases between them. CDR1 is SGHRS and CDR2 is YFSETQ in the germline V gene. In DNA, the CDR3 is TGCGCCAGCAGCTTGGGGCAGGATGTCGATGGCTACACCTTC. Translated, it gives CASSLGQDVDGYTF.

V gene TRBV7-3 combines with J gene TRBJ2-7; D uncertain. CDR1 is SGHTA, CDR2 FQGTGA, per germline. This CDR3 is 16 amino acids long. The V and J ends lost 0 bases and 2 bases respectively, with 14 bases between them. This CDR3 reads CASSLTHSPTAYEQYV. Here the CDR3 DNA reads TGTGCCAGCAGCTTAACGCACTCTCCAACCGCCTACGAGCAGTACGTC.

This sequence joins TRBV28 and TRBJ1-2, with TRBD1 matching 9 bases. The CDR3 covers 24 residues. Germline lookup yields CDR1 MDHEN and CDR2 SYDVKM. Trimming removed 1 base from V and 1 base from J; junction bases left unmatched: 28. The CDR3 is CASSLSGRPNTGGRDGDVNYGYTF. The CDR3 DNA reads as TGTGCCAGCAGTTTATCGGGCCGACCTAACACAGGGGGCCGAGACGGAGACGTTAACTATGGCTACACCTTC.